In this sample, the clone carrying this T cell receptor (beta chain) turned up once. Study processing details: Counts of nucleated cells, estimated from reference gene primer amplification, were obtained. TCRdb keeps only in-frame clones here, not all; method: immunoSEQ multiplex PCR. V and J calls and clone size follow that table, whereas D and trimming were derived from the DNA. The table includes just over 80,000 clones, under 80% detected once. This record belongs to a study of blood T cell repertoires in COVID-19. Overall study context: Acute-phase and convalescent COVID-19 samples originated in the United States, Italy and Spain. PBMCs, B-cell-depleted T cells, or T cells provided the cDNA or gDNA that made up the material.

The specimen was peripheral blood. This receptor was obtained from a woman older than 75 with active or convalescent COVID-19.

The CDR3 DNA reads as TGTGCCAGCAGCGTAGTTGCGGGGGGGCCCGTAGAGCAGTACTTC. Its translation: CASSVVAGGPVEQYF. The V gene is TRBV9, the J gene TRBJ2-7, with 9 bases matching TRBD2. The CDR3 is 15 residues long. V dropped 0 bases and J dropped 7; count of bases not matched to a gene: 8. CDR1 is SGDLS, CDR2 YYNGEE, per germline.